The next 27 T cell receptor beta chains were all read from a single sample in a study of identical twins. TCRdb independently ran MiXCR on the 5' RACE reads; one entry per CDR3 protein. The table includes around 650,000 distinct CDR3 sequences, 7% to 7.5% detected once. This same sample was also part of a study on yellow fever vaccine responses in identical twins.

The sequenced material came from PBMCs. The receptors stem from a woman between 18 and 30 years old in good health.

The chain has TRBV25-1 and TRBJ2-3, with D possibly TRBD2 on 6 matching bases. V shed 9 bases and J shed 0 bases, with 19 bases lying between them. The CDR3 covers 16 residues. Looked up from germline, CDR1 is MGHDK and CDR2 is SYGVNS. CDR3 protein: CASEKAGTASTDTQYF. In DNA form, the CDR3 reads TGTGCCAGTGAAAAAGCCGGGACTGCTAGCACAGATACGCAGTATTTT.

This clonotype was picked up many times. The chain combines TRBV14 with TRBJ1-1; 8 nucleotides match TRBD1. The CDR3 loop spans 17 amino acids. Germline V lookup: CDR1 SGHDN, CDR2 FVKESK. The trim removed 0 bases at V and 0 bases at J, leaving 6 bases unmatched. The CDR3 protein is CASSQDGRGLLNTEAFF. The CDR3 DNA sequence: TGTGCCAGCAGCCAAGACGGCAGGGGGCTCCTGAACACTGAAGCTTTCTTT. Full variable domain (missing parts from reference TRBV14 and TRBJ1-1): EAGVTQFPSHSVIEKGQTVTLRCDPISGHDNLYWYRRVMGKEIKFLLHFVKESKQDESGMPNNRFLAERTGGTYSTLKVQPAELEDSGVYFCASSQDGRGLLNTEAFFGQGTRLTVV.

This chain uses TRBV20-1 with TRBJ2-1; 11 bases map to TRBD2. Germline V lookup: CDR1 DFQATT, CDR2 SNEGSKA (reference sequence). The CDR3 loop spans 15 amino acids. V lost 1 base to trimming and J lost 12 bases; unmatched junction nucleotides: 11. This chain's CDR3 is CSARARASGRTAQFF. The CDR3 bases are TGCAGTGCTAGAGCCAGGGCTAGCGGGAGGACGGCGCAGTTCTTC.

V usage is TRBV20-1 and J usage is TRBJ2-7; D is unresolved. From germline, CDR1 is DFQATT and CDR2 SNEGSKA (reference sequence). Deletions cut 2 bases from V and 0 bases from J, with 11 bases between. This CDR3 has 14 residues. In DNA form, the CDR3 reads TGCAGTGCTAGAAGTACAGAGAGCTCCTACGAGCAGTACTTC. It yields the protein CSARSTESSYEQYF.

In its sample, this clonotype was seen many times. The chain recombines TRBV29-1 with TRBJ2-5; D is perhaps TRBD1 (6 bases). V dropped 3 bases and J dropped 5 bases, with 13 bases sitting between them. Germline V CDR1 and CDR2: SQVTM, ANQGSEA. The CDR3 extends over 13 amino acids. The CDR3 DNA is TGCAGCGTTGATTACAGGGTTGGTGAGACCCAGTACTTC. Encoded protein: CSVDYRVGETQYF.

In this sample, this clonotype turned up many times. The chain is built from TRBV29-1 and TRBJ2-7; no firm D call. Trimming left V 4 bases short and J 3 bases short, with 16 bases between. The V gene's germline CDR1 is SQVTM and CDR2 ANQGSEA. CDR3 length: 14 amino acids. Here the CDR3 reads CSVVEELQDYEQYV. The CDR3 nucleotides are TGCAGCGTTGTAGAAGAACTACAAGACTACGAGCAGTACGTC.

This clonotype was picked up many times. CDR3 protein: CSVEGRGVPGELFF. In DNA form, the CDR3 reads TGCAGCGTTGAAGGGAGGGGGGTACCCGGGGAGCTGTTTTTT. V usage is TRBV29-1 and J usage is TRBJ2-2, with D perhaps assigned TRBD1 or TRBD2 (6 bases each). CDR3 length equals 14 residues. The germline V gene has CDR1 SQVTM and CDR2 ANQGSEA. V was trimmed by 1 base and J by 6 bases, leaving 12 bases between them.

The chain uses TRBV12-3 or TRBV12-4 and TRBJ2-2; D tentatively reads TRBD1 or TRBD2 (5 bases each). The germline V and J ends were trimmed by 1 base and 6 bases, with 12 bases remaining between them. The CDR3 length is 15 residues. CDR3 sequence reads: CASSLGGPEAGELFF. Written as DNA, the CDR3 is TGTGCCAGCAGTTTAGGGGGACCTGAGGCCGGGGAGCTGTTTTTT.

This clonotype was recorded at least ten times. CDR3 in DNA: TGTGCCAGCAGCCAAGGCATAGGGCTGAACACCGGGGAGCTGTTTTTT. It encodes CASSQGIGLNTGELFF. The chain uses TRBV3-1 and TRBJ2-2; D not certain. Per germline, CDR1 LGHDT and CDR2 YNNKEL (reference sequence). Deletions cut 1 base from V and 1 base from J, with 10 bases between. CDR3 size: 16 residues. Together with reference TRBV3-1 and TRBJ2-2, the CDR3 gives the full variable domain: DTAVSQTPKYLVTQMGNDKSIKCEQNLGHDTMYWYKQDSKKFLKIMFSYNNKELIINETVPNRFSPKSPDKAHLNLHINSLELGDSAVYFCASSQGIGLNTGELFFGEGSRLTVL.

This clonotype has just a few counts. The chain has TRBV28 and TRBJ2-3; D is perhaps TRBD2 (5 bases). The germline V gene has CDR1 MDHEN and CDR2 SYDVKM. The CDR3 length is 12 residues. Between the trimmed V and J ends, which lost 6 bases and 11 bases, there was a span of 15 bases. CDR3 DNA: TGTGCCAGCAGCCCTTGGGCCGAGGGGCAGTATTTT. This gives the protein CASSPWAEGQYF.

This clonotype was detected only a few times. The chain combines TRBV10-3 with TRBJ2-7; the D gene could be TRBD1 or TRBD2 (5 bases each). V was trimmed by 3 bases and J by 2 bases, leaving 11 bases between them. Germline V gene lookup returns CDR1 ENHRY and CDR2 SYGVKD. This CDR3 has 14 amino acids. CDR3 sequence (DNA): TGTGCCATCAGTGACGGCAGGGAGACCTACGAGCAGTACTTC. Protein product: CAISDGRETYEQYF.

This clonotype was found many times. The V call is TRBV6-4, the J call TRBJ2-2, with D tentatively TRBD1 (5 bases). The CDR3 extends over 13 amino acids. V dropped 0 bases and J dropped 6 bases, with 5 bases sitting between them. Looked up from germline, CDR1 is MRHNA and CDR2 is SNTAGT. DNA for the CDR3: TGTGCCAGCAGTGACTCAGGGGCCGGGGAGCTGTTTTTT. Translated: CASSDSGAGELFF.

This clonotype was recorded at least ten times. The rearrangement links TRBV28 to TRBJ1-1; no reliable D call. Trimming stripped 3 bases from V and 9 bases from J, with 17 bases between. The CDR3 contains 14 residues. Germline V gene data show CDR1 as MDHEN and CDR2 as SYDVKM. The CDR3 nucleotides are TGTGCCAGCAGTTTTGGAGGAGGGTCATCAAAAGCTTTCTTT. Translating gives CASSFGGGSSKAFF.

This clonotype appeared a few times. The CDR3 coding sequence is TGTGCCAGCAGCCCGGGGGGGTCACTCGAGACCCAGTACTTC. Its protein product is CASSPGGSLETQYF. This chain uses TRBV3-1 with TRBJ2-5, with 8 bases that match TRBD2. This CDR3 comprises 14 residues. J lost 5 bases, V lost 4 bases, and 6 bases had no gene match. Germline CDR1 and CDR2: LGHDT and YNNKEL (reference sequence).

This clonotype was detected a few times. The rearrangement uses TRBV6-2 or TRBV6-3 and TRBJ1-3, with unresolved D. Trimming stripped 6 bases from V and 0 bases from J, with 9 bases between. The CDR3 spans 14 residues. From germline, CDR1 is MNHEY and CDR2 SVGEGT. This CDR3 is CASRRSSSGNTIYF. CDR3 bases: TGTGCCAGCAGACGTAGCAGCTCTGGAAACACCATATATTTT.

This clonotype came up a few times. The chain joins TRBV24-1 to TRBJ2-3; D is uncertain. This CDR3 region has 14 residues. V lost 2 bases and J lost 6, with 11 bases in between. Per germline, CDR1 KGHDR and CDR2 SFDVKD. The chain's CDR3 is CATSDSLPSDTQYF. CDR3 nucleotides: TGTGCCACCAGTGATTCCTTGCCGTCGGATACGCAGTATTTT.

This clonotype turned up a few times. The V gene is TRBV5-5, the J gene TRBJ2-1; 8 bases align to TRBD2. CDR3 length equals 17 residues. Germline V gene data show CDR1 as SGHKS and CDR2 as YYEKEE (reference sequence). Losses at the gene ends were 2 bases for V and 1 base for J; bases not matched to a gene: 8. CDR3 region: CASSLGLASGSYNEQFF. DNA of the CDR3: TGTGCCAGCAGCTTAGGACTAGCATCGGGGTCCTACAATGAGCAGTTCTTC.

This clonotype has ten or more counts. This chain's CDR3 is CASGGPYEQYV. CDR3 in DNA: TGTGCCAGCGGCGGGCCCTACGAGCAGTACGTC. The chain uses TRBV27 and TRBJ2-7, with a weak D call TRBD2 (5 bases). Germline lookup yields CDR1 MNHEY and CDR2 SMNVEV (reference sequence). Trimming shortened V by 8 bases and J by 2 bases, and 7 bases separated the two germline ends. The CDR3 contains 11 residues.

The sample holds a few counts of this clonotype. The chain has TRBV28 and TRBJ2-5; D unclear. The CDR3 length is 16 residues. The germline V gene has CDR1 MDHEN and CDR2 SYDVKM. V gave up 7 bases and J gave up 4 bases, with 22 bases separating them. This CDR3 reads CASTTLDDLKGETQYF. As DNA, the CDR3 is TGTGCCAGCACCACCCTAGATGATTTAAAAGGAGAGACCCAGTACTTC.

V and J are TRBV14 and TRBJ2-7; the match to TRBD1 covers 10 bases. V dropped 1 base and J dropped 6; count of bases not matched to a gene: 0. There are 13 residues in the CDR3. Germline V gene sequence: CDR1 SGHDN, CDR2 FVKESK. CDR3 bases: TGTGCCAGCAGCCAAGGGACAGGGGGCGAGCAGTACTTC. It yields the protein CASSQGTGGEQYF.

The rearrangement uses TRBV7-9 and TRBJ2-7; a weak D match, TRBD1 (5 bases). Germline values: CDR1 SEHNR, CDR2 FQNEAQ (reference sequence). Trimming cost V 5 bases and J 7 bases, with 18 bases left between them. There are 14 residues in the CDR3. The CDR3: CASSLTVALGEQYF. In DNA, the CDR3 is TGTGCCAGCAGCCTGACAGTTGCGCTAGGGGAGCAGTACTTC.

This clonotype has only a few counts. This chain uses TRBV11-2 with TRBJ2-1; a weak D match, TRBD2 (5 bases). Trimming stripped 3 bases from V and 3 bases from J, with 21 bases between. Germline values: CDR1 SGHAT, CDR2 FQNNGV. The CDR3 totals 18 residues. In DNA form, the CDR3 reads TGTGCCAGCAGCTTGGGTGGACTCTTCGACGTCCTCTACAATGAGCAGTTCTTC. Its translation is CASSLGGLFDVLYNEQFF.

This clonotype was recorded many times. This sequence joins TRBV29-1 and TRBJ2-1; either TRBD1 or TRBD2 may supply D (5 bases each). Germline V lookup: CDR1 SQVTM, CDR2 ANQGSEA. The length of the CDR3 is 12 residues. Trimming took off 3 bases at V and 10 bases at J, with 13 bases between the two ends. The CDR3 region has the DNA TGCAGCGTTGATGGGACGCGTGGGGAGCAGTTCTTC. Protein sequence: CSVDGTRGEQFF.

There are a few counts of this clonotype. The chain couples TRBV20-1 to TRBJ2-3; 8 bases are a match to TRBD1. Germline V CDR1 and CDR2: DFQATT, SNEGSKA (reference sequence). The ends lost 3 bases at V and 7 bases at J; junction bases unmatched: 12. The CDR3 has 15 residues. The CDR3 coding sequence is TGCAGTGCTAGCAAACAGGGGGTGTTTGTGCATACGCAGTATTTT. It codes for CSASKQGVFVHTQYF.

The chain links TRBV28 to TRBJ2-2; 9 nucleotides agree with TRBD2. V shed 4 bases and J 7 bases; nucleotides not matched to a gene: 10. The CDR3 totals 16 residues. Germline V gene sequence: CDR1 MDHEN, CDR2 SYDVKM. CDR3 in amino acids: CASSWPIAGVDGELFF. For the CDR3, the DNA is TGTGCCAGCAGTTGGCCGATAGCGGGGGTTGACGGGGAGCTGTTTTTT.

This clonotype has ten or more counts. V usage is TRBV29-1 and J usage is TRBJ2-3; 10 nucleotides match TRBD2. Per germline, CDR1 SQVTM and CDR2 ANQGSEA. V was clipped by 4 bases and J by 2 bases; unmatched bases: 3. The CDR3 totals 14 residues. CDR3 loop: CSVGLAGFTDTQYF. The CDR3 DNA follows: TGCAGCGTTGGACTAGCGGGCTTCACAGATACGCAGTATTTT.

This clonotype appeared many times. This chain connects TRBV5-1 to TRBJ2-1; 9 nucleotides line up with TRBD2. The CDR3 contains 17 residues. Germline values: CDR1 SGHRS, CDR2 YFSETQ. V shed 1 base and J 4 bases; nucleotides not matched to a gene: 9. As DNA, the CDR3 is TGCGCCAGCAGCTTGTCTGTGCGGGAGGGCCGGTACAATGAGCAGTTCTTC. Protein sequence: CASSLSVREGRYNEQFF.